These 30 T cell receptor beta chains originate from one sample sequenced in a study of shared clonotypes between healthy human individuals. Clones were sequenced by immunoSEQ multiplex PCR, and TCRdb holds only the in-frame ones, with some missing. This sample has roughly 200,000 clones, with 65% to 70% found just once. The specimen sequenced was memory CD4+ T cells sorted from blood. Subset reported: CD45RA-negative fraction. These receptors were obtained from a young man in good health.

CDR3: CSVGDRVNTEAFF. The CDR3 bases are TGCAGCGTTGGAGACAGGGTGAACACTGAAGCTTTCTTT. The rearrangement joins TRBV29-1 to TRBJ1-1; 7 positions agree with TRBD1. The CDR3 totals 13 residues. CDR1 and CDR2 from the germline V gene are SQVTM and ANQGSEA. Germline trimming cut 4 bases from V and 0 bases from J; bases unmatched to any gene: 2.

This chain uses TRBV5-1 with TRBJ2-7; the match to TRBD1 covers 11 bases. The CDR3 loop spans 18 amino acids. CDR1 is SGHRS, CDR2 YFSETQ, per germline. V lost 1 base and J lost 0; bases outside the gene matches: 9. CDR3 sequence reads: CASSLSETGQGASYEQYF. The CDR3, as DNA: TGCGCCAGCAGCTTGTCGGAGACCGGACAGGGGGCCTCCTACGAGCAGTACTTC.

The chain combines TRBV11-3 with TRBJ1-1; D is uncertain. The germline CDR1 and CDR2 sequences are SGHNT and YENEEA. Trimming stripped 3 bases from V and 0 bases from J, with 5 bases between. The CDR3 runs to 13 residues. Here the CDR3 DNA reads TGTGCCAGCAGCTTTACTTTGAACACTGAAGCTTTCTTT. Protein sequence: CASSFTLNTEAFF. Drawing the rest from reference TRBV11-3 and TRBJ1-1, the complete variable domain is EAGVVQSPRYKIIEKKQPVAFWCNPISGHNTLYWYLQNLGQGPELLIRYENEEAVDDSQLPKDRFSAERLKGVDSTLKIQPAELGDSAVYLCASSFTLNTEAFFGQGTRLTVV.

The V call is TRBV2, the J call TRBJ1-1; the match to TRBD1 covers 9 bases. The junction had 14 bases not matched to a gene; V was cut back by 6 bases and J by 6 bases. This CDR3 spans 16 amino acids. The germline V gene has CDR1 SNHLY and CDR2 FYNNEI. The CDR3 DNA reads as TGTGCCAGCAGACAATCGCGGGACAGGGCGGCGGCTGAAGCTTTCTTT. This codes for CASRQSRDRAAAEAFF.

This clone was found once. The chain combines TRBV28 with TRBJ2-4; tentatively, D is TRBD1 or TRBD2 (6 bases each). Germline-derived CDR1 and CDR2 are MDHEN and SYDVKM. Trimming cost V 5 bases and J 3 bases, with 8 bases left between them. CDR3 length: 13 residues. The CDR3: CASSEGGKNIQYF. The CDR3 DNA reads as TGTGCCAGCAGTGAGGGGGGCAAAAACATTCAGTACTTC.

V gene TRBV5-4 combines with J gene TRBJ2-3; maybe TRBD2 (6 bases). Looked up from germline, CDR1 is SGHNT and CDR2 is YYREEE (reference sequence). The CDR3 contains 16 residues. Trimming removed 4 bases at V and 3 bases at J, with 18 bases between. CDR3 nucleotide sequence: TGTGCCAGCAGCCCCCGCTTGGAGGGATCGACAGATACGCAGTATTTT. It translates to CASSPRLEGSTDTQYF. Full variable domain (missing parts from reference TRBV5-4 and TRBJ2-3): ETGVTQSPTHLIKTRGQQVTLRCSSQSGHNTVSWYQQALGQGPQFIFQYYREEENGRGNFPPRFSGLQFPNYSSELNVNALELDDSALYLCASSPRLEGSTDTQYFGPGTRLTVL.

This clone was observed a few times. This chain uses TRBV10-3 with TRBJ2-7, with D possibly matching TRBD1 (6 bases). Deletions cut 8 bases from V and 2 bases from J, with 13 bases between. The CDR3 is 13 residues long. Germline CDR1 is ENHRY and CDR2 is SYGVKD. The CDR3 is CAIGDMGAYEQYF. The CDR3 DNA is TGTGCCATCGGGGACATGGGCGCCTACGAGCAGTACTTC.

This clone has a single count. This sequence joins TRBV10-2 and TRBJ2-1; a possible D gene is TRBD1 (6 bases). V lost 0 bases and J 12 bases, leaving 15 bases between the germline ends. Per germline, CDR1 WSHSY and CDR2 SAAADI. The CDR3 runs to 14 residues. CDR3 loop: CASSESGARVLQFF. The DNA of the CDR3 is TGCGCCAGCAGTGAGTCGGGGGCCCGGGTTTTGCAGTTCTTC.

This chain joins TRBV5-1 and TRBJ2-2; possible D gene TRBD2, 5 bases. The CDR3 loop spans 16 amino acids. V was trimmed by 0 bases and J by 5 bases, leaving 14 bases between them. CDR1 and CDR2 from the germline V gene are SGHRS and YFSETQ. The CDR3 DNA follows: TGCGCCAGCAGCTTGGGAGGGTCAAGTTGGACCGGGGAGCTGTTTTTT. It translates to CASSLGGSSWTGELFF.

The V call is TRBV6-5, the J call TRBJ2-2; D is undetermined. V was pared by 0 bases and J by 6 bases, with 5 bases between. The CDR3 is 13 amino acids. Germline V lookup: CDR1 MNHEY, CDR2 SVGAGI. The CDR3 DNA sequence: TGTGCCAGCAGTTACTCGAATTCCGGGGAGCTGTTTTTT. It yields the protein CASSYSNSGELFF.

CDR3 sequence reads: CASSRGTGTYEQYF. The CDR3, as DNA: TGCGCCAGCAGCCGCGGGACAGGAACCTACGAGCAGTACTTC. V usage is TRBV5-1 and J usage is TRBJ2-7; 8 bases are a match to TRBD1. The CDR3 has 14 residues. Germline lookup yields CDR1 SGHRS and CDR2 YFSETQ. The junction had 5 bases not matched to a gene; V was cut back by 4 bases and J by 2 bases.

The chain has TRBV16 and TRBJ2-7; TRBD1 aligns across 10 bases. The germline V gene has CDR1 KGHSY and CDR2 FQNENV. CDR3 length: 15 amino acids. The V gene end was trimmed by 1 base and the J gene end by 5 bases; junction bases not matched to a gene: 5. The CDR3 nucleotides are TGTGCCAGCAGCCAATACACGGACAGGGGGAACGAGCAGTACTTC. This gives the protein CASSQYTDRGNEQYF.

The CDR3 here is CASSSGTGVTDTQYF. CDR3 bases: TGTGCCAGCAGCTCCGGGACAGGGGTAACAGATACGCAGTATTTT. V gene TRBV6-6 combines with J gene TRBJ2-3, with 10 bases identical to TRBD1. The CDR3 contains 15 residues. The V segment lost 6 bases and the J segment 3 bases; nucleotides outside the gene matches: 6. Germline V CDR1 and CDR2: MNHNY, SVGAGI (reference sequence).

This clone was seen ten or more times. Other nucleotide sequences in the sample specify the same CDR3. The chain combines TRBV19 with TRBJ2-2; D gene unclear. This CDR3 spans 12 amino acids. Germline values: CDR1 LNHDA, CDR2 SQIVND (reference sequence). V was shortened by 7 bases and J by 1 base, with 4 bases between the two germline ends. The CDR3 DNA reads TGTGCCAGTAATCTGAACACCGGGGAGCTGTTTTTT. Translating it yields CASNLNTGELFF.

This clone was seen only a few times. The chain combines TRBV18 with TRBJ2-3; 11 nucleotides match TRBD2. The V gene end was trimmed by 1 base and the J gene end by 0 bases; junction bases not matched to a gene: 6. Germline V gene sequence: CDR1 KGHSH, CDR2 LQKENI. The CDR3 is made up of 18 amino acids. DNA for the CDR3: TGTGCCAGCTCACCACTAGCGGGAGGGCCCCGTAGCACAGATACGCAGTATTTT. Translating it yields CASSPLAGGPRSTDTQYF.

The chain combines TRBV2 with TRBJ1-4; D is perhaps TRBD1 (5 bases). The V end was cut by 7 bases, the J end by 2 bases, with 11 bases between. Germline CDR1 is SNHLY and CDR2 is FYNNEI. The CDR3 has 14 residues. The CDR3: CASMGDRTNEKLFF. The DNA for the CDR3 is TGTGCCAGCATGGGGGATCGGACTAATGAAAAACTGTTTTTT.

The chain employs TRBV7-9 and TRBJ1-1; D is uncertain. V was cut by 5 bases and J by 0 bases, with 10 bases left in between. In germline, CDR1 is SEHNR, CDR2 FQNEAQ (reference sequence). The CDR3 extends over 14 amino acids. CDR3 DNA: TGTGCCAGCAGCCCCACCCAACTGAACACTGAAGCTTTCTTT. Protein: CASSPTQLNTEAFF.

This clone was counted only a few times. This chain links TRBV10-3 with TRBJ1-2; 8 bases map to TRBD1. CDR1 is ENHRY and CDR2 is SYGVKD in the germline V gene. The CDR3 is 14 amino acids. V shed 6 bases, J shed 0 bases, and the junction held 3 bases outside the gene matches. DNA for the CDR3: TGTGCCATCAGCTCGGACAGGGCTAACTATGGCTACACCTTC. Protein: CAISSDRANYGYTF.

The chain carries TRBV2 and TRBJ1-5, with D possibly matching TRBD1 (6 bases). Germline assignment: CDR1 SNHLY and CDR2 FYNNEI. Trimming shortened V by 2 bases and J by 0 bases, and 8 bases separated the two germline ends. The CDR3 is 15 residues long. In DNA, the CDR3 is TGTGCCAGCAGTGAAAGGGGGAGTAGCAATCAGCCCCAGCATTTT. Its protein product is CASSERGSSNQPQHF.

The chain is built from TRBV5-1 and TRBJ1-1; D is possibly TRBD1 (5 bases). V dropped 4 bases and J dropped 0 bases, with 10 bases sitting between them. Germline assignment: CDR1 SGHRS and CDR2 YFSETQ. The CDR3 extends over 14 amino acids. The CDR3 region has the DNA TGCGCCAGCAGCGGGGGACTTATGAACACTGAAGCTTTCTTT. Translating gives CASSGGLMNTEAFF.

This clone has only one observation. CDR3 DNA sequence: TGTGCCAGCACCATTACCCCCAACACCGGGGAGCTGTTTTTT. Translated: CASTITPNTGELFF. The rearrangement links TRBV7-2 to TRBJ2-2; D gene unclear. This CDR3 spans 14 amino acids. The V gene lost 7 bases and the J gene lost 2 bases, with 11 bases spanning the gap. CDR1 is SGHTA and CDR2 is FQGNSA in the germline V gene. Drawing the rest from reference TRBV7-2 and TRBJ2-2, the complete variable domain is GAGVSQSPSNKVTEKGKDVELRCDPISGHTALYWYRQSLGQGLEFLIYFQGNSAPDKSGLPSDRFSAERTGGSVSTLTIQRTQQEDSAVYLCASTITPNTGELFFGEGSRLTVL.

This sequence joins TRBV2 and TRBJ1-5; D gene ambiguous. Trimming took 7 bases from V and 6 from J, leaving 13 bases between them. This CDR3 has 13 amino acids. The germline CDR1 and CDR2 sequences are SNHLY and FYNNEI. This chain's CDR3 is CASTLGLFQPQHF. CDR3 nucleotide sequence: TGTGCCAGCACCCTCGGCCTTTTTCAGCCCCAGCATTTT.

The gene calls are TRBV12-1 and TRBJ1-2. TRBV12-1 is annotated as a pseudogene. This CDR3 spans 18 amino acids. CDR3 region: CASSAGTRDQRRKEGYTF. CDR3 bases: TGTGCCAGCAGCGCCGGGACCAGGGATCAGCGACGGAAAGAGGGCTACACCTTC.

The genes are TRBV4-3 and TRBJ1-1, with D possibly matching TRBD1 (5 bases). Germline CDR1 reads LGHNA; CDR2 reads YSLEER. V lost 0 bases to trimming and J lost 1 base, with 12 bases between them. CDR3 length equals 16 residues. The CDR3 region has the DNA TGCGCCAGCAGCCAAGAGCCGGGACGTGGGAACACTGAAGCTTTCTTT. Protein product: CASSQEPGRGNTEAFF.

The chain couples TRBV14 to TRBJ2-1; D remains unclear. The CDR3 runs 14 residues. Germline-derived CDR1 and CDR2 are SGHDN and FVKESK. Trimming took off 6 bases at V and 0 bases at J, with 9 bases between the two ends. Here the CDR3 reads CASSSDFSYNEQFF. The CDR3 DNA follows: TGTGCCAGCAGTTCCGACTTCTCCTACAATGAGCAGTTCTTC.

This chain connects TRBV5-1 to TRBJ2-2, with a tentative D call TRBD1 (6 bases). Per germline, CDR1 SGHRS and CDR2 YFSETQ. The V end lost 9 bases, the J end lost 0 bases, and 15 bases lay between the germline ends. The CDR3 is made up of 15 amino acids. The DNA for the CDR3 is TGCGCCACCTCGAGAGGGACACCGAACACCGGGGAGCTGTTTTTT. Translation gives CATSRGTPNTGELFF.

This clone has more than one count but fewer than ten. The V gene is TRBV15, the J gene TRBJ1-2, with unresolved D. The V end lost 1 base, the J end lost 7 bases, and 19 bases lay between the germline ends. CDR3 length: 16 amino acids. From germline, CDR1 is LNHNV and CDR2 YYDKDF (reference sequence). CDR3: CATSRVGRESSRGYTF. The CDR3, as DNA: TGTGCCACCAGCAGAGTCGGTCGGGAGTCGAGCCGTGGCTACACCTTC.

Concerning this clone: Other DNA sequences in the sample encode the same CDR3. The chain recombines TRBV7-8 with TRBJ1-1; D ambiguous. This CDR3 is built from 13 residues. Looked up from germline, CDR1 is SGHVS and CDR2 is FQNEAQ. Between the trimmed V and J ends, which lost 1 base and 1 base, there was a span of 4 bases. This CDR3 is CASSLDRNTEAFF. The CDR3, as DNA: TGTGCCAGCAGCTTAGACAGGAACACTGAAGCTTTCTTT.

The chain uses TRBV28 and TRBJ2-5, with D hard to call. Germline V gene lookup returns CDR1 MDHEN and CDR2 SYDVKM. V was shortened by 5 bases and J by 5 bases, with 24 bases between the two germline ends. The CDR3 is 17 residues long. CDR3 sequence (DNA): TGTGCCAGCAGTAGCACGCGAGCCACGCTACGTGGGGAGACCCAGTACTTC. Encoded protein: CASSSTRATLRGETQYF.

This chain joins TRBV10-2 and TRBJ2-1; 10 bases align to TRBD2. After removal of 4 bases from V and 4 bases from J, the junction contained 4 bases not matched to a gene. The CDR3 length is 15 residues. From germline, CDR1 is WSHSY and CDR2 SAAADI. CDR3 DNA sequence: TGCGCCAGCAGTGTCCTAGCGGGAGAGTACAATGAGCAGTTCTTC. Protein sequence: CASSVLAGEYNEQFF.